The source of this T cell receptor (beta chain) is a study of cytomegalovirus exposure and HLA in healthy donors. The PCR employed 60 Vbeta primers together with 13 Jbeta primers. Sequenced by immunoSEQ multiplex PCR; TCRdb stores in-frame clones only, minus some. The data contain some 130,000 clones, 60% to 80% of them singletons. V was shortened by 0 bases and J by 7 bases, with 13 bases between the two germline ends. CDR3 length: 15 amino acids. Germline CDR1 SGHRS, CDR2 YFSETQ. Note on this clone: The sample carries other DNA sequences with the same CDR3.

Sequencing was done on a sample of PBMCs. The rearrangement joins TRBV5-1 to TRBJ1-4; tentatively, D is TRBD1 (6 bases). The source of this sequence is a male donor in good health and CMV-seronegative. In DNA, the CDR3 is TGCGCCAGCAGCTTGGCCGGGGGGCTCGGTGAAAAACTGTTTTTT. This codes for CASSLAGGLGEKLFF.